Shown below are 29 T cell receptor beta chains from a single sample sequenced in a study of cytomegalovirus exposure and HLA in healthy donors. Amplification used 60 Vbeta primers and 13 Jbeta primers. Here immunoSEQ multiplex PCR was the method, and the copy in TCRdb shows in-frame clones only, minus some. The repertoire consists of approximately 40,000 clones, with 65% to 90% occurring once and the leading ten covering 10% to 13%. The specimen was PBMCs. All receptors derive from a woman under 30 in good health and CMV-seropositive.

J is TRBJ1-1 and V is TRBV19; 7 bases agree with TRBD1. Looked up from germline, CDR1 is LNHDA and CDR2 is SQIVND (reference sequence). Losses at the gene ends were 2 bases for V and 2 bases for J; bases not matched to a gene: 5. The length of the CDR3 is 15 residues. The DNA for the CDR3 is TGTGCCAGTAGTATAAACAGGGGCCCAAACACTGAAGCTTTCTTT. Amino acid sequence: CASSINRGPNTEAFF.

V usage is TRBV18 and J usage is TRBJ1-5, with D maybe TRBD1 (6 bases). Trimming shortened V by 2 bases and J by 5 bases, and 16 bases separated the two germline ends. The CDR3 is 16 amino acids. Per the germline V gene, CDR1 is KGHSH and CDR2 is LQKENI. Here the CDR3 reads CASSPKDVGAYQPQHF. The CDR3 DNA sequence: TGTGCCAGCTCACCAAAGGACGTGGGGGCTTATCAGCCCCAGCATTTT.

The chain joins TRBV18 to TRBJ1-4; D is possibly TRBD1 (6 bases). This CDR3 contains 17 residues. Between the trimmed V and J ends, which lost 3 bases and 2 bases, there was a span of 16 bases. CDR1 is KGHSH, CDR2 LQKENI, per germline. This chain's CDR3 is CASSPNTRGTTNEKLFF. CDR3 sequence (DNA): TGTGCCAGCTCACCTAATACCAGGGGAACGACTAATGAAAAACTGTTTTTT.

The J gene is TRBJ2-5, the V gene TRBV27, with D perhaps matching TRBD2 (5 bases). Per the germline V gene, CDR1 is MNHEY and CDR2 is SMNVEV (reference sequence). The length of the CDR3 is 13 residues. V dropped 10 bases and J dropped 5 bases, with 17 bases sitting between them. The DNA for the CDR3 is TGTGCCACCAGGAGGCCCCTGGAGGAGACCCAGTACTTC. This translates into CATRRPLEETQYF.

The chain employs TRBV6-5 and TRBJ2-5; 12 nucleotides agree with TRBD2. Trimming took 7 bases from V and 0 from J; bases not matched to a gene: 3. The germline CDR1 and CDR2 sequences are MNHEY and SVGAGI. The CDR3 totals 15 residues. The CDR3 loop is CASKRLAGDQETQYF. The CDR3 coding sequence is TGTGCCAGCAAACGACTAGCGGGAGACCAAGAGACCCAGTACTTC.

The chain uses TRBV2 and TRBJ2-1, with D unresolved. Germline assignment: CDR1 SNHLY and CDR2 FYNNEI. Trimming cost V 6 bases and J 7 bases, with 7 bases left between them. The CDR3 runs 11 residues. For the CDR3, the DNA is TGTGCCAGCAGCTATACTAATGAGCAGTTCTTC. Residues: CASSYTNEQFF.

This chain joins TRBV5-4 and TRBJ2-1, with 9 bases aligning to TRBD2. Germline loops: CDR1 SGHNT, CDR2 YYREEE (reference sequence). The CDR3 is made up of 16 amino acids. Unmatched junction bases numbered 7, after V lost 0 bases and J lost 6 bases. DNA of the CDR3: TGTGCCAGCAGCTTGGGGTTAGCGGGAGAGGGCAATGAGCAGTTCTTC. Its translation: CASSLGLAGEGNEQFF. The full variable domain, with the rest looked up from reference TRBV5-4 and TRBJ2-1, is ETGVTQSPTHLIKTRGQQVTLRCSSQSGHNTVSWYQQALGQGPQFIFQYYREEENGRGNFPPRFSGLQFPNYSSELNVNALELDDSALYLCASSLGLAGEGNEQFFGPGTRLTVL.

This chain uses TRBV6-1 with TRBJ2-7; 8 bases map to TRBD1. CDR1 MNHNS and CDR2 SASEGT come from the germline V gene. V was pared by 2 bases and J by 2 bases, with 8 bases of the junction left unmatched. There are 16 residues in the CDR3. The CDR3 bases are TGTGCCAGCAGTGAACTAGCAGGGGGCTGGGCCTACGAGCAGTACTTC. It encodes CASSELAGGWAYEQYF.

The V gene is TRBV6-6, the J gene TRBJ2-7, with TRBD1 matching over 8 bases. Trimming at V came to 5 bases and at J to 2 bases, leaving 2 bases not matched to a gene. CDR1 is MNHNY, CDR2 SVGAGI, per germline (reference sequence). The CDR3 length is 13 residues. Written as DNA, the CDR3 is TGTGCCAGCAGTCTACAGGGGGCCTACGAGCAGTACTTC. This sequence encodes CASSLQGAYEQYF.

The chain is built from TRBV7-3 and TRBJ2-2; maybe TRBD2 (7 bases). CDR1 SGHTA and CDR2 FQGTGA come from the germline V gene. This CDR3 region has 16 residues. V lost 0 bases to trimming and J lost 7 bases, with 15 bases between them. In DNA form, the CDR3 reads TGTGCCAGCAGCTTAACTTCGGGGGGCGTCGGCGGGGAGCTGTTTTTT. Translated: CASSLTSGGVGGELFF. Complete variable domain (other parts from reference TRBV7-3 and TRBJ2-2): GAGVSQTPSNKVTEKGKYVELRCDPISGHTALYWYRQSLGQGPEFLIYFQGTGAADDSGLPNDRFFAVRPEGSVSTLKIQRTERGDSAVYLCASSLTSGGVGGELFFGEGSRLTVL.

This rearrangement joins TRBV18 to TRBJ2-7; 9 bases align to TRBD2. After removal of 3 bases from V and 6 bases from J, the junction contained 3 bases not matched to a gene. Germline CDR1 and CDR2: KGHSH and LQKENI. CDR3 length: 13 amino acids. CDR3 DNA sequence: TGTGCCAGCTCACCGGGACTAGCATTCGAGCAGTACTTC. It is translated as CASSPGLAFEQYF.

The chain has TRBV18 and TRBJ1-1, with D perhaps matching TRBD1 (6 bases). This CDR3 is 15 amino acids long. From germline, CDR1 is KGHSH and CDR2 LQKENI. V was trimmed by 1 base and J by 0 bases, leaving 9 bases between them. DNA for the CDR3: TGTGCCAGCTCACCACTGGACAGCATGAACACTGAAGCTTTCTTT. This encodes CASSPLDSMNTEAFF.

This clone was seen a handful of times. This rearrangement joins TRBV27 to TRBJ2-2, with 15 nucleotides matching TRBD2. The CDR3 runs 22 residues. Germline V lookup: CDR1 MNHEY, CDR2 SMNVEV (reference sequence). With V trimmed by 6 bases and J by 1 base, 18 bases remained unmatched. The chain's CDR3 is CASSANRLRTSGRAWNTGELFF. CDR3 bases: TGTGCCAGCAGCGCTAATCGACTTCGGACTAGCGGGAGGGCCTGGAACACCGGGGAGCTGTTTTTT.

This rearrangement joins TRBV4-1 to TRBJ2-1, with D possibly being TRBD2 (7 bases). The V end was cut by 1 base, the J end by 6 bases, with 19 bases between. CDR3 length: 17 residues. Per the germline V gene, CDR1 is MGHRA and CDR2 is YSYEKL. CDR3 in amino acids: CASSQARGGGNGNEQFF. The CDR3 DNA reads TGCGCCAGCAGCCAAGCCCGAGGGGGGGGTAATGGCAATGAGCAGTTCTTC.

The chain has TRBV5-1 and TRBJ2-6; TRBD1 is a possible D gene (6 bases). V was trimmed by 2 bases and J by 4 bases, leaving 16 bases between them. The CDR3 runs 17 residues. Germline V gene lookup returns CDR1 SGHRS and CDR2 YFSETQ. For the CDR3, the DNA is TGCGCCAGCAGCTTACATCTTGGGGGCGGCGGGGCCAACGTCCTGACTTTC. Its translation: CASSLHLGGGGANVLTF.

The V gene is TRBV7-3, the J gene TRBJ2-5, with TRBD2 as a possible D gene (6 bases). Germline V CDR1 and CDR2: SGHTA, FQGTGA. Trimming pared 4 bases from V and 5 bases from J, leaving 14 bases between. This CDR3 comprises 14 residues. CDR3 loop: CASSSSSESETQYF. The CDR3 coding sequence is TGTGCCAGCAGCTCTTCTAGCGAGAGCGAGACCCAGTACTTC.

CDR3 DNA sequence: TGTGCCTGGAGCGTGGTCAGGGGGCGGAATTCGCCTTCTGAAAAACTGTTTTTT. Translating gives CAWSVVRGRNSPSEKLFF. The chain couples TRBV30 to TRBJ1-4; 8 nucleotides align to TRBD1. V gave up 3 bases and J gave up 7 bases; unmatched junction bases: 19. From germline, CDR1 is GTSNPN and CDR2 SVGIG (reference sequence). This CDR3 region has 18 residues.

The V and J genes are TRBV6-1 and TRBJ2-1, with 7 bases lining up with TRBD2. V lost 6 bases, J lost 0 bases, and 5 bases stayed unmatched. Germline V gives CDR1 MNHNS, CDR2 SASEGT. This CDR3 comprises 15 residues. The CDR3 loop reads CASSIRGGSYNEQFF. Written as DNA, the CDR3 is TGTGCCAGCAGCATACGCGGGGGCTCCTACAATGAGCAGTTCTTC.

The genes are TRBV9 and TRBJ2-5; TRBD1 might be the D (6 bases). This CDR3 is 15 amino acids long. V dropped 4 bases and J dropped 5 bases, with 18 bases sitting between them. The germline gives CDR1 SGDLS, CDR2 YYNGEE. CDR3: CASSSRITGTETQYF. Written as DNA, the CDR3 is TGTGCCAGCAGCTCTCGGATAACAGGGACGGAGACCCAGTACTTC.

The V call is TRBV29-1, the J call TRBJ2-5; D perhaps matches TRBD2 (5 bases). V was shortened by 7 bases and J by 1 base, with 13 bases between the two germline ends. The CDR3 spans 13 residues. CDR1 and CDR2 from the germline V gene are SQVTM and ANQGSEA. The chain's CDR3 is CSGRGESQETQYF. The CDR3, as DNA: TGCAGCGGACGGGGTGAAAGCCAAGAGACCCAGTACTTC.

Turning to this clone: Other DNA sequences from this sample encode an identical CDR3 as well. The rearrangement links TRBV6-4 to TRBJ2-3; 12 bases map to TRBD2. The CDR3 has 15 amino acids. CDR1 and CDR2 (germline): MRHNA, SNTAGT. The V gene end was trimmed by 2 bases and the J gene end by 3 bases; junction bases not matched to a gene: 0. DNA for the CDR3: TGTGCCAGCAGTGACGGGACTAGCGGGACAGATACGCAGTATTTT. This gives the protein CASSDGTSGTDTQYF.

The chain uses TRBV19 and TRBJ1-5, with D perhaps matching TRBD1 (5 bases). CDR1 and CDR2 (germline): LNHDA, SQIVND (reference sequence). This CDR3 region has 14 residues. V lost 7 bases to trimming and J lost 7 bases, with 17 bases between them. CDR3 loop: CASKGQGTRQPQHF. The CDR3 nucleotides read TGTGCCAGTAAGGGGCAGGGAACGCGCCAGCCCCAGCATTTT.

This clone was detected only once. V usage is TRBV14 and J usage is TRBJ2-5; 8 bases agree with TRBD1. Trimming at V came to 1 base and at J to 2 bases, leaving 0 bases not matched to a gene. This CDR3 spans 14 amino acids. CDR1 and CDR2 from the germline V gene are SGHDN and FVKESK. CDR3 DNA: TGTGCCAGCAGCCAAGGGACAGGGCAAGAGACCCAGTACTTC. As protein: CASSQGTGQETQYF. The complete variable domain, with remaining parts taken from reference TRBV14 and TRBJ2-5, reads EAGVTQFPSHSVIEKGQTVTLRCDPISGHDNLYWYRRVMGKEIKFLLHFVKESKQDESGMPNNRFLAERTGGTYSTLKVQPAELEDSGVYFCASSQGTGQETQYFGPGTRLLVL.

This rearrangement joins TRBV7-9 to TRBJ2-5, with TRBD1 identical over 7 bases. CDR1 SEHNR and CDR2 FQNEAQ come from the germline V gene (reference sequence). CDR3 length: 15 amino acids. After removal of 2 bases from V and 1 base from J, the junction contained 4 bases not matched to a gene. The CDR3: CASSLRGQIQETQYF. CDR3 in DNA: TGTGCCAGCAGCTTACGGGGACAGATCCAAGAGACCCAGTACTTC.

This clone was seen only once. This chain connects TRBV28 to TRBJ2-3; 11 bases match TRBD2. The CDR3 runs to 16 residues. J lost 1 base, V lost 6 bases, and 6 bases had no gene match. The germline V gene has CDR1 MDHEN and CDR2 SYDVKM. Here the CDR3 DNA reads TGTGCCAGCAGCCGAACTAGCGGGAGAGGCACAGATACGCAGTATTTT. Translated, it gives CASSRTSGRGTDTQYF.

CDR3 sequence: CASSPGAEETQYF. In nucleotides, the CDR3 is TGTGCCAGCAGCCCAGGCGCCGAAGAGACCCAGTACTTC. This chain links TRBV4-2 with TRBJ2-5, with D hard to call. CDR3 length: 13 residues. V lost 4 bases, J lost 3 bases, and 9 bases lay in between. Germline CDR1 and CDR2: LGHNA and YNFKEQ.

The chain couples TRBV7-2 to TRBJ1-2, with D perhaps matching TRBD1 (6 bases). Germline assignment: CDR1 SGHTA and CDR2 FQGNSA. V was trimmed by 4 bases and J by 2 bases, leaving 11 bases between them. This CDR3 is built from 14 residues. CDR3 protein: CASSSDRANYGYTF. The CDR3 DNA follows: TGTGCCAGCAGCTCGGACAGAGCGAACTATGGCTACACCTTC.

With regard to this clone: An end of the junction does not agree with germline; a read error may underlie this. The rearrangement links TRBV7-9 to TRBJ2-7; maybe TRBD1 (6 bases). Per germline, CDR1 SEHNR and CDR2 FQNEAQ (reference sequence). This CDR3 is 15 amino acids long. The CDR3 is CSSRRTGTSSYEQYF. In nucleotides, the CDR3 is TGTTCCAGCAGACGAACAGGGACGAGCTCCTACGAGCAGTACTTC. The full variable domain, completed using reference TRBV7-9 and TRBJ2-7, is DTGVSQNPRHKITKRGQNVTFRCDPISEHNRLYWYRQTLGQGPEFLTYFQNEAQLEKSRLLSDRFSAERPKGSFSTLEIQRTEQGDSAMYLCSSRRTGTSSYEQYFGPGTRLTVT.

The V call is TRBV28, the J call TRBJ1-3; D uncertain. Trimming left V 2 bases short and J 8 bases short, with 7 bases between. CDR3 length: 12 residues. Germline V gene lookup returns CDR1 MDHEN and CDR2 SYDVKM. The CDR3 region has the DNA TGTGCCAGCAGTTTAGAGCCTTACACCATATATTTT. It specifies CASSLEPYTIYF.